Listed below are T cell receptor beta chains from one sample, sequenced in a study of cytomegalovirus exposure and HLA in healthy donors. Sequencing was performed with immunoSEQ multiplex PCR; in TCRdb, only in-frame clones are kept and a portion is missing. The sample holds 200,000 to 250,000 clones, 70% to 90% seen once. Sequencing was carried out using PBMCs. All receptors come from a girl aged 2-10 years in good health and CMV-seronegative. Each CDR3 is given with its conserved first and last residue. The D gene is left open where the match is weak. Rows give clone size only sometimes, using once, few, many, or a class for an expanded clone.

D: TRBD2; length: 14; V: TRBV6-5; size: few; J: TRBJ2-1; CDR3: CASSYRLADDEQFF; DNA: TGTGCCAGCAGTTACCGACTAGCGGACGATGAGCAGTTCTTC
D: TRBD2; length: 14; V: TRBV30; size: -; J: TRBJ2-5; CDR3: CAWRELAVRETQYF; DNA: TGTGCCTGGAGAGAACTAGCGGTCCGAGAGACCCAGTACTTC
D: TRBD1; length: 15; V: TRBV2; size: -; J: TRBJ1-1; CDR3: CASHGQGSTNTEAFF; DNA: TGTGCCAGCCATGGACAGGGGTCGACGAACACTGAAGCTTTCTTT
D: TRBD1; length: 14; V: TRBV2; size: -; J: TRBJ2-2; CDR3: CASSAQGATGELFF; DNA: TGTGCCAGCAGTGCTCAGGGGGCCACCGGGGAGCTGTTTTTT
D: TRBD2; length: 14; V: TRBV7-8; size: -; J: TRBJ2-7; CDR3: CASSLRDYSYEQYF; DNA: TGTGCCAGCAGCTTGCGGGACTACTCCTACGAGCAGTACTTC
D: -; length: 15; V: TRBV7-2; size: -; J: TRBJ2-1; CDR3: CASRPARKTYNEQFF; DNA: TGTGCCAGCAGACCTGCCAGAAAGACCTACAATGAGCAGTTCTTC
D: -; length: 14; V: TRBV7-9; size: -; J: TRBJ2-5; CDR3: CASSYGGVVETQYF; DNA: TGTGCCAGCAGCTACGGCGGGGTAGTAGAGACCCAGTACTTC
D: TRBD2; length: 16; V: TRBV5-8; size: -; J: TRBJ2-1; CDR3: CASSFPLAGINNEQFF; DNA: TGTGCCAGCAGCTTCCCACTAGCGGGAATCAACAATGAGCAGTTCTTC
D: -; length: 16; V: TRBV9; size: -; J: TRBJ2-2; CDR3: CASSVGSSASTGELFF; DNA: TGTGCCAGCAGCGTAGGTTCTAGCGCTAGTACCGGGGAGCTGTTTTTT
D: TRBD1; length: 14; V: TRBV5-1; size: -; J: TRBJ2-1; CDR3: CASSSGTGNNEQFF; DNA: TGCGCCAGCAGCTCCGGGACAGGCAACAATGAGCAGTTCTTC
D: -; length: 13; V: TRBV10-3; size: -; J: TRBJ1-2; CDR3: CAISPSQYYGYTF; DNA: TGTGCCATCAGCCCGTCCCAGTACTATGGCTACACCTTC
D: -; length: 14; V: TRBV4-1; size: -; J: TRBJ1-4; CDR3: CASSQDRGVEKLFF; DNA: TGCGCCAGCAGCCAAGATCGGGGGGTAGAAAAACTGTTTTTT
D: TRBD2; length: 17; V: TRBV4-1; size: -; J: TRBJ2-7; CDR3: CASSQSAGTSGGYEQYF; DNA: TGCGCCAGCAGCCAATCAGCCGGGACTAGCGGGGGCTACGAGCAGTACTTC
D: TRBD1; length: 14; V: TRBV19; size: -; J: TRBJ1-6; CDR3: CASRLAGGTSPLHF; DNA: TGTGCCAGCCGTTTAGCAGGGGGCACTTCACCCCTCCACTTT
D: TRBD2; length: 17; V: TRBV30; size: -; J: TRBJ2-3; CDR3: CAWSVRRTSGSTDTQYF; DNA: TGTGCCTGGAGTGTACGGCGGACTAGCGGGAGCACAGATACGCAGTATTTT